What follows describes a single T cell receptor (beta chain). Its cognate antigen has yet to be identified. The sample holds no much larger clone one base away, and base qualities are not on file. TCRbeta CDR3 regions were amplified from genomic DNA by means of the immunoSEQ Assay, a bias-controlled multiplex PCR. The authors' analysis ran thus. The number of nucleated cells in each sample was estimated by amplification of reference gene primers within the assay. To quantify the absolute abundance of each unique TCRbeta CDR3 rearrangement, sequence reads were collapsed and filtered. Productive Simpson clonality was computed per sample as the square root of Simpson's diversity index over productive rearrangements. TCRdb limited this immuneACCESS table to in-frame rearrangements with V and J called. A share of clones is missing; checked studies link under half to unresolved V genes, and the rest is unexplained. V, J and clone size were drawn from that table, and D and trimming were deduced from the DNA. The sample includes about 100,000 clones, with around 89% observed a single time. The leading ten clones occupy 5.5% to 8% of the sample.

This record belongs to a study of blood T cell repertoires in COVID-19 (dated by TCRdb to the early 2020s). General notes on the study: The collaborator samples originated in the United States, Italy and Spain and spanned the acute and convalescent phases of COVID-19. The material from the prospective study consisted of cDNA or gDNA derived from T cells, B-cell-depleted T cells, or PBMCs. Deeply sampled blood TCRbeta repertoires from subjects exposed to, actively infected with, or recovered from COVID-19 were included in the dataset. A freely available public database, intended as a resource for researchers studying the immune response to SARS-CoV-2, is where the repertoires were released. Samples came from the ongoing ImmuneRACE study (first 160 participants) plus 1,254 subjects from 6 global collaborators. Sample metadata almost always included a de-identified subject ID, COVID-19 status, age in years and sex. Where available, HLA class I and class II types were obtained from metadata supplied by the sample provider rather than from assay-based typing.

Collaborating institutions collected whole blood in K2EDTA tubes following their own protocols. For TCRbeta analysis, collaborators shipped samples as frozen whole blood, isolated PBMCs, or DNA extracted from either of those sample types. Overall results and qualifications from the work: The quantity of clinical and demographic metadata differed by source and by participant and was supplied without curation.

The junction shows trimming of 4 bases on V and 6 bases on J, and the gene matches do not reach 7 bases of it. There are 14 amino acids in the CDR3, from cysteine to phenylalanine inclusive. The CDR3 DNA has 42 bases and is translated from base 1. CDR1 and CDR2, per the germline V gene, are SGHRS and YFSETQ. The clonotype originates from a man between 50 and 59 years old with active or convalescent COVID-19. Sequenced material: peripheral blood. The chain couples TRBV5-1 to TRBJ2-7, and 10 junctional nucleotides match TRBD1. The CDR3 region has the sequence CASSRSTGGGEQYF. Read as DNA, the sequence is TGCGCCAGCAGCCGGTCGACAGGGGGCGGCGAGCAGTACTTC.